Following are 14 T cell receptor beta chains from one sample sequenced in a study of metastatic and nonmetastatic thyroid tumors. Through MiXCR, TCRdb re-clonotyped the PCR reads. The top ten clones hold about 24% of a sample with roughly 39,000 clones, around half of them seen once. Patients were all untreated before their thyroid surgery. Sequencing used tumor tissue. The receptor source for this set is a male donor with papillary thyroid cancer or a benign thyroid nodule (not recorded which). Some clones in this sample may be carry-over from other donors' samples.

Concerning this clone itself: Relative to the germline gene, one junction end is altered; a read error may explain this. The chain combines TRBV20-1 with TRBJ2-7, with 10 positions matching TRBD1. Germline V lookup: CDR1 DFQATT, CDR2 SNEGSKA (reference sequence). The CDR3 has 14 amino acids. Here the CDR3 reads CSARDRGQWYEQYF. In DNA form, the CDR3 reads TGCAGTGCCAGAGACAGGGGGCAATGGTACGAGCAGTACTTC.

The CDR3 here is CASGTRTGDYGYTF. The CDR3 region has the DNA TGCGCCAGCGGGACTCGGACAGGGGACTATGGCTACACCTTC. The V call is TRBV4-1, the J call TRBJ1-2; 9 bases align to TRBD1. The CDR3 has 14 amino acids. V dropped 8 bases and J dropped 3; count of bases not matched to a gene: 7. Germline values: CDR1 MGHRA, CDR2 YSYEKL.

This rearrangement joins TRBV20-1 to TRBJ1-5, with D tentatively TRBD1 (5 bases). CDR3 length equals 12 residues. Deletions cut 3 bases from V and 6 bases from J, with 9 bases between. Germline values: CDR1 DFQATT, CDR2 SNEGSKA (reference sequence). CDR3 region: CSASLGGQPQHF. The CDR3 DNA follows: TGCAGTGCTAGTCTTGGGGGTCAGCCCCAGCATTTT.

This clone was recorded a few times. The chain joins TRBV6-1 to TRBJ2-1, with a possible D match to TRBD2 (5 bases). CDR1 and CDR2 (germline): MNHNS, SASEGT. The CDR3 totals 15 residues. Trimming removed 3 bases from V and 12 bases from J, with 21 bases in between. The CDR3 coding sequence is TGTGCCAGCAGTGAGAGGGCTATTACCGTGGTTGGGCAGTTCTTC. It yields the protein CASSERAITVVGQFF.

This clone is termed medium-sized. A much larger clone differs from this one at a single base, so this may be a read error. This chain uses TRBV12-3 or TRBV12-4 with TRBJ1-5, with D unresolved. The CDR3 totals 13 residues. The CDR3 nucleotides are TGTGCCAGCAGTTCGGGGTCAGGTCAGCCCCGGCATTTT. Its translation: CASSSGSGQPRHF.

The chain has TRBV11-3 and TRBJ2-7, with TRBD1 matching over 9 bases. The CDR3 sequence is 16 residues long. Germline CDR1 is SGHNT and CDR2 is YENEEA. With 2 bases clipped from V and 5 bases from J, the junction kept 10 bases outside the gene matches. CDR3 residues: CASSLSGTGIFNEQYF. For the CDR3, the DNA is TGTGCCAGCAGCTTATCTGGGACAGGGATTTTTAACGAGCAGTACTTC.

The sample holds a few counts of this clone. The chain combines TRBV6-1 with TRBJ2-7; D call uncertain. The length of the CDR3 is 16 residues. Trimming shortened V by 2 bases and J by 4 bases, and 18 bases separated the two germline ends. Germline values: CDR1 MNHNS, CDR2 SASEGT. CDR3 in DNA: TGTGCCAGCAGTGAAATTGCGGACCTTATGGAGTACGAGCAGTACTTC. It specifies CASSEIADLMEYEQYF.

This clone was picked up many times. CDR3 loop: CASSSLFYEQYF. In nucleotides, the CDR3 is TGTGCCAGCAGCTCCCTTTTCTACGAGCAGTACTTC. V gene TRBV7-9 combines with J gene TRBJ2-7; no reliable D call. The length of the CDR3 is 12 residues. Germline V gene sequence: CDR1 SEHNR, CDR2 FQNEAQ (reference sequence). Trimming removed 4 bases from V and 3 bases from J, with 7 bases in between.

This clone was observed a handful of times. The J gene is TRBJ2-7, the V gene TRBV25-1; no definite D call. The CDR3 is made up of 12 amino acids. CDR1 and CDR2 from the germline V gene are MGHDK and SYGVNS. Trimming removed 5 bases from V and 4 bases from J, with 9 bases in between. CDR3 sequence: CASSRAGYEQYF. CDR3 DNA: TGTGCCAGCAGTAGAGCAGGATACGAGCAGTACTTC.

This chain joins TRBV11-2 and TRBJ2-1, with 9 bases that match TRBD1. Germline V gene sequence: CDR1 SGHAT, CDR2 FQNNGV. This CDR3 comprises 15 residues. The V gene end was trimmed by 2 bases and the J gene end by 6 bases; junction bases not matched to a gene: 5. This CDR3 reads CASSLRTGDSNEQFF. Here the CDR3 DNA reads TGTGCCAGCAGCTTACGGACAGGGGATTCCAATGAGCAGTTCTTC.

There are a few counts of this clone. The rearrangement joins TRBV28 to TRBJ1-3; D might be TRBD1 (5 bases). The CDR3 length is 15 residues. Per germline, CDR1 MDHEN and CDR2 SYDVKM. Trimming cost V 3 bases and J 2 bases, with 11 bases left between them. The CDR3 sequence is CASSFIGETGNTIYF. The CDR3 DNA reads as TGTGCCAGCAGTTTTATAGGGGAAACTGGAAACACCATATATTTT.

The gene calls are TRBV7-9 and TRBJ2-1, with 8 bases that match TRBD1. This CDR3 has 13 amino acids. Germline V lookup: CDR1 SEHNR, CDR2 FQNEAQ (reference sequence). V lost 2 bases, J lost 7 bases, and 1 base stayed unmatched. The CDR3 loop is CASSLWTGNEQFF. CDR3 coding DNA: TGTGCCAGCAGCTTATGGACAGGGAATGAGCAGTTCTTC. The full variable domain, completed using reference TRBV7-9 and TRBJ2-1, is DTGVSQNPRHKITKRGQNVTFRCDPISEHNRLYWYRQTLGQGPEFLTYFQNEAQLEKSRLLSDRFSAERPKGSFSTLEIQRTEQGDSAMYLCASSLWTGNEQFFGPGTRLTVL.

V usage is TRBV20-1 and J usage is TRBJ2-7, with D possibly called TRBD1 or TRBD2 (5 bases each). CDR3 size: 14 residues. V lost 5 bases and J lost 1, with 15 bases in between. CDR1 DFQATT and CDR2 SNEGSKA come from the germline V gene (reference sequence). The CDR3 nucleotides read TGCAGTGCTGAGAGGGCCAAGGGGTCCTACGAGCAGTACTTC. Translating it yields CSAERAKGSYEQYF.

This clone is medium-sized by share. V and J are TRBV28 and TRBJ1-5, with no clear D. CDR1 and CDR2 (germline): MDHEN, SYDVKM. Trimming cost V 2 bases and J 3 bases, with 8 bases left between them. There are 14 residues in the CDR3. This chain's CDR3 is CASSLSKDNQPQHF. CDR3 nucleotides: TGTGCCAGCAGTTTAAGTAAGGACAATCAGCCCCAGCATTTT.